This TCR beta chain was recorded in a study of spatial heterogeneity in lung cancer. Study-wide background: A unique TCR and UMI combination showed up more than ten times in raw reads, on average.

Time point reported: sample taken at primary tumor resection. Unsorted samples of tumor, nontumor lung or frozen PBMC had their whole RNA sequenced. The ends were cut back, 5 bases at V and 6 bases at J, with 13 bases in the middle. This CDR3 spans 14 amino acids. Unique molecular identifiers, one per molecule, were present on every TCR cDNA molecule. TCRdb used MiXCR to reprocess the 5' RACE reads, holding one entry per CDR3 protein. Among more than 7,500 distinct CDR3 sequences listed, roughly 4.5% were seen once. Study outcomes and limitations: Resection blood, more than follow-up blood, showed ubiquitous expanded tumor TCRs.

In this sample, this clonotype is medium-sized. Its antigen is currently unknown. Because this beta chain is a stray read in a library intended to capture alpha chains, its abundance should not be given much weight. The chain combines TRBV12-3 or TRBV12-4 with TRBJ2-2; no clear D. This TCR was sampled from a male donor with early-stage non-small cell lung cancer. Sequenced here: PBMCs, sampled at surgery. CDR3 region: CASSPRTVAGELFF. CDR3 coding DNA: TGTGCCAGCAGTCCGAGAACCGTGGCCGGGGAGCTGTTTTTT.